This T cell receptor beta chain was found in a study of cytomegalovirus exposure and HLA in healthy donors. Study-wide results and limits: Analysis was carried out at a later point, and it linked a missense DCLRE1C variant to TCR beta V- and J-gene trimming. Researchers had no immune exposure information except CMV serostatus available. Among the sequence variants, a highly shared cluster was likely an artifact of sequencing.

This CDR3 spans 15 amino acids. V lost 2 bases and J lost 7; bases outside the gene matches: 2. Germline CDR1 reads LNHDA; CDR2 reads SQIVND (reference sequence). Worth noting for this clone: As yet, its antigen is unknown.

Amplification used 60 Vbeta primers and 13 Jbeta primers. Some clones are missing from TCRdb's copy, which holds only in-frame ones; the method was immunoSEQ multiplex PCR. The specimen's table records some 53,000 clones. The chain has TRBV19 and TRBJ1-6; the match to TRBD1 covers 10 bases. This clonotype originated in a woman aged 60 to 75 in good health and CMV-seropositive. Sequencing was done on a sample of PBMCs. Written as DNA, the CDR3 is TGTGCCAGTAGTATATCGACAGGGGGCAATTCACCCCTCCACTTT. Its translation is CASSISTGGNSPLHF.